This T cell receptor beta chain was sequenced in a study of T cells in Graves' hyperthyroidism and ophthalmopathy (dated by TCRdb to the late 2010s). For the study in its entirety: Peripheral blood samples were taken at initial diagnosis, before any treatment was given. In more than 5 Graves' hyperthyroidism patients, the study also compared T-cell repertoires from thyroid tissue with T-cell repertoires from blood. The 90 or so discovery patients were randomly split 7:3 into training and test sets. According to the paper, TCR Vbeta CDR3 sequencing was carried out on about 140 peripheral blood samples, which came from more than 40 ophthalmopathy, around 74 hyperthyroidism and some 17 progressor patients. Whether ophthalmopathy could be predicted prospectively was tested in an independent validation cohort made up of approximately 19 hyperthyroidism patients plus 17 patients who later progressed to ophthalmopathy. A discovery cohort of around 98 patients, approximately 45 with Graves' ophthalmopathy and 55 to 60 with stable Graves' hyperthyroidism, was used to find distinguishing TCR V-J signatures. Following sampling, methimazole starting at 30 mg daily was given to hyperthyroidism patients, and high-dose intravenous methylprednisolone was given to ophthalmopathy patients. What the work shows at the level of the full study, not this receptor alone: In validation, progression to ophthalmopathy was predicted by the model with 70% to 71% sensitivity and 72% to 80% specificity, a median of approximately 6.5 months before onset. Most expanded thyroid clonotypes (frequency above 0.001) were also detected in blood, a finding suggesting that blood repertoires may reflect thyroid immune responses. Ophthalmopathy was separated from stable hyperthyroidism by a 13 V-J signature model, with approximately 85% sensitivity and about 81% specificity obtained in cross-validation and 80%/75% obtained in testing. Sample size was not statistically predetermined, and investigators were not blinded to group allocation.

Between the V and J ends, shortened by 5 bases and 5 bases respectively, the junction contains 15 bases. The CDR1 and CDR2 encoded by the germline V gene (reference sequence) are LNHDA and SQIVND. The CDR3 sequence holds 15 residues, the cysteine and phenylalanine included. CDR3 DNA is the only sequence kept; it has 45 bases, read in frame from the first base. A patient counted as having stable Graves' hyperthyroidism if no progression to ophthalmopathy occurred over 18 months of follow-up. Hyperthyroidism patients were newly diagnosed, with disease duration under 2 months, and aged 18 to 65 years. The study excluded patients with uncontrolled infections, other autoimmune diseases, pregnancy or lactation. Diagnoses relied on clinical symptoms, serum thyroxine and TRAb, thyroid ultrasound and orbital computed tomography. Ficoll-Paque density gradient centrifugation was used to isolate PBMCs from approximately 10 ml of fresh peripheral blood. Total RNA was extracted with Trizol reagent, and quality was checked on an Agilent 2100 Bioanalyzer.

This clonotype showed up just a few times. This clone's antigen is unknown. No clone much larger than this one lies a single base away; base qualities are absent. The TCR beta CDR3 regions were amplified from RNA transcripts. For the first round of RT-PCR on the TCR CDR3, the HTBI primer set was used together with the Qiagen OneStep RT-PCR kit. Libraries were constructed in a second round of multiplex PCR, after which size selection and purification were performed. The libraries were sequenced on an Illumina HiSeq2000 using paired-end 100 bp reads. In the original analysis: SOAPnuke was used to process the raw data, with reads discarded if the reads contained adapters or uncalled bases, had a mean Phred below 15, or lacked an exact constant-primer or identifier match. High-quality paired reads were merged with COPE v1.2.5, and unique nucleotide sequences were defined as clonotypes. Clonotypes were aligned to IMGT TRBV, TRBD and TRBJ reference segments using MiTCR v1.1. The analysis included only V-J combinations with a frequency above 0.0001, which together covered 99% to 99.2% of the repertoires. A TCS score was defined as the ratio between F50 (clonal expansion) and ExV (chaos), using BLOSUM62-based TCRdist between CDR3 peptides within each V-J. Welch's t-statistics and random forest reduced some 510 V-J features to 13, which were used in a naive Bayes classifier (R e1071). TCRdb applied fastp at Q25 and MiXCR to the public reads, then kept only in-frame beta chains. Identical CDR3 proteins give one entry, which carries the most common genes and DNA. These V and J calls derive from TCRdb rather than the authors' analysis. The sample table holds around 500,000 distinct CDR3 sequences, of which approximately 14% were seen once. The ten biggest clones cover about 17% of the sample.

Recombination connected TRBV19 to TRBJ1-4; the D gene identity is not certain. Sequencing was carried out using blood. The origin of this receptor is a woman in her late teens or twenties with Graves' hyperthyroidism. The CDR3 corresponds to CASSPARWMNEKLFF. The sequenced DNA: TGTGCCAGTAGTCCTGCTCGGTGGATGAATGAAAAACTGTTTTTT.